This is a list of T cell receptor beta chains from one sample in a study of blood T cell repertoires in COVID-19. TCRdb keeps only in-frame clones here, not all; method: immunoSEQ multiplex PCR. This table has some 220,000 clones, around 81% appearing once. The sequencing sample was made of peripheral blood. The receptors shown here come from a woman aged 55-69 years with acute or convalescent COVID-19. Both conserved end residues are part of each CDR3. D genes are given only for firm matches. Part of the rows lack a size; the others show once, few, many or a class for expanded clones.

size,J,length,D,V,DNA,CDR3
.,TRBJ2-5,16,TRBD1,TRBV5-1,TGCGCCAGCAGTTCCCCCCCTGGACAGGGTGAAGAGACCCAGTACTTC,CASSSPPGQGEETQYF
.,TRBJ1-5,18,.,TRBV21-1,TGTGCCAGCAGATTGATAGAGACTCCACGAGGAAGCAATCAGCCCCAGCATTTT,CASRLIETPRGSNQPQHF
few,TRBJ1-2,14,TRBD1,TRBV28,TGTGCCAGCAGTTTATTAAGCAGGGGGCATGGCTACACCTTC,CASSLLSRGHGYTF
once,TRBJ2-7,15,TRBD2,TRBV15,TGTGCCACCAGCAGAGAGCGGGGGGTCTCCTACGAGCAGTACTTC,CATSRERGVSYEQYF
.,TRBJ1-2,14,.,TRBV4-1,TGCGCCAGCAGCCAAGCCAGTTCGTACTACGGCTACACCTTC,CASSQASSYYGYTF
once,TRBJ2-2,16,.,TRBV5-1,TGCGCCAGCAGCTTGGGGACAAGTACGAACACCGGGGAGCTGTTTTTT,CASSLGTSTNTGELFF
.,TRBJ2-1,16,TRBD1,TRBV3-1/TRBV3-2,TGTGCCAGCAGCGGACCGGGACAGGGACGCTACAATGAGCAGTTCTTC,CASSGPGQGRYNEQFF
.,TRBJ1-1,15,.,TRBV28,TGTGCCAGCAGTCCCCGGAGGGGCGGGAACACTGAAGCTTTCTTT,CASSPRRGGNTEAFF
once,TRBJ2-7,14,TRBD1,TRBV2,TGTGCCAGCAGTCCGGGACAGGGTTACTACGAGCAGTACTTC,CASSPGQGYYEQYF
.,TRBJ2-5,18,TRBD2,TRBV13,TGTGCCAGCAGCCCCTCCGGCGGTAGCGGGGGGGAGCGGGAGACCCAGTACTTC,CASSPSGGSGGERETQYF
.,TRBJ1-2,14,.,TRBV19,TGTGCCAGTAGTATTGGGGCGTTGCCCTATGGCTACACCTTC,CASSIGALPYGYTF
.,TRBJ2-2,15,TRBD2,TRBV10-3,TGTGCCATCTCACAGAGCGGGGGGGCTCCCGGGGAGCTGTTTTTT,CAISQSGGAPGELFF
.,TRBJ2-5,14,TRBD2,TRBV2,TGTGCCAGCAGACCACTAGCGGGGGGAGAGACCCAGTACTTC,CASRPLAGGETQYF
.,TRBJ1-2,15,.,TRBV7-9,TGTGCCAGCAGCAAAGGGGAGGCCGGGGACTATGGCTACACCTTC,CASSKGEAGDYGYTF
once,TRBJ1-2,12,.,TRBV6-5,TGTGCCAGCACCAACCGGGGTTATGGCTACACCTTC,CASTNRGYGYTF
.,TRBJ1-6,15,.,TRBV18,TGTGCCAGCTCTCCTAGCGAAGCACAGAATTCACCCCTCCACTTT,CASSPSEAQNSPLHF
.,TRBJ2-7,15,TRBD1,TRBV14,TGTGCCAGCAGCCAAGTTCAGGGGGTATTCGCACAGCAGTACTTC,CASSQVQGVFAQQYF
once,TRBJ2-1,17,TRBD1,TRBV7-3,TGTGCCAGCAGCTTCCGGATAGACAGGGTTGGTTTTCATGAGCAGTTCTTC,CASSFRIDRVGFHEQFF
.,TRBJ1-1,14,.,TRBV30,TGTGCCTGGAGTTGGCGGGGAGGAAACACTGAAGCTTTCTTT,CAWSWRGGNTEAFF
.,TRBJ1-1,15,.,TRBV11-3,TGTGCCAGCAGCCAAGCAGGGCACTCGAACACTGAAGCTTTCTTT,CASSQAGHSNTEAFF
.,TRBJ2-3,15,TRBD2,TRBV6-1,TGTGCCAGCAGTGAAGCGCTAGCGGGGGCAGATACGCAGTATTTT,CASSEALAGADTQYF
.,TRBJ1-3,16,TRBD1,TRBV7-2,TGTGCCAGCAGCTACCGACAGGGGGCTCATGGAAACACCATATATTTT,CASSYRQGAHGNTIYF
.,TRBJ2-7,14,.,TRBV7-9,TGTGCCAGCAGCTTAGATAGGGGAGGCTACGAGCAGTACTTC,CASSLDRGGYEQYF
.,TRBJ1-1,14,.,TRBV6-5,TGTGCCAGCAGTTACGGGACAAAGAACACTGAAGCTTTCTTT,CASSYGTKNTEAFF
once,TRBJ1-2,14,TRBD1,TRBV7-2,TGTGCCAGCAGCTTGGGACAGAGTAACTATGGCTACACCTTC,CASSLGQSNYGYTF
.,TRBJ1-1,15,.,TRBV11-2,TGTGCCAGCAGCTTAGATGGCAGGCCGAACACTGAAGCTTTCTTT,CASSLDGRPNTEAFF
.,TRBJ2-3,17,TRBD2,TRBV7-6,TGTGCCAGCAGCTCCCTAGCGGGGCGGACTAGCACAGATACGCAGTATTTT,CASSSLAGRTSTDTQYF
.,TRBJ1-5,17,.,TRBV19,TGTGCCAGTAGTTCAACTCCCGACAGTTTAAGCAATCAGCCCCAGCATTTT,CASSSTPDSLSNQPQHF
few,TRBJ1-2,16,TRBD1,TRBV18,TGTGCCAGCTCACCAGGGACAGGGGGCTGGAACTATGGCTACACCTTC,CASSPGTGGWNYGYTF
.,TRBJ2-7,17,TRBD1,TRBV7-9,TGTGCCAGCAGCTCGTTCACCCGGACAGGGGGATTCTACGAGCAGTACTTC,CASSSFTRTGGFYEQYF
.,TRBJ1-1,15,TRBD1,TRBV11-2,TGTGCCAGCAGCACCACCGGACAGGGGAACACTGAAGCTTTCTTT,CASSTTGQGNTEAFF
.,TRBJ1-2,14,.,TRBV28,TGTGCCAGCACCATAAGGGGCAGGGGTGGTGGCTACACCTTC,CASTIRGRGGGYTF
.,TRBJ1-2,15,TRBD1,TRBV6-5,TGTGCCAGCAGTTACGGGACAGGGGGCGGCTTCGGCTACACCTTC,CASSYGTGGGFGYTF
few,TRBJ2-7,13,.,TRBV2,TGTGCCAGCAGTGATGTCAGGAGGTACGAGCAGTACTTC,CASSDVRRYEQYF
.,TRBJ1-2,16,TRBD1,TRBV30,TGTGCCGGGATTCGGACAGGGGAAGTTTGGAACTATGGCTACACCTTC,CAGIRTGEVWNYGYTF
.,TRBJ1-2,14,.,TRBV19,TGTGCCAGTAGTATCGGGGTTGGGATTGGTGGCTACACCTTC,CASSIGVGIGGYTF
.,TRBJ2-4,12,.,TRBV20-1,TGCAGTGCTAGTATAGGGGGTGGCATTCAGTACTTC,CSASIGGGIQYF
.,TRBJ2-3,15,TRBD1,TRBV5-8,TGTGCCAGCACCAGGACAGGGGAGGCTACAGATACGCAGTATTTT,CASTRTGEATDTQYF
few,TRBJ1-5,16,.,TRBV19,TGTGCCAGTAGGTATAGGGGGTCTACAGGTCAGCAGCCCCAGCATTTT,CASRYRGSTGQQPQHF
.,TRBJ2-7,13,TRBD1,TRBV12-3/TRBV12-4,TGTGCCAGCAGTCCGGACAGGGTGGACGAGCAGTACTTC,CASSPDRVDEQYF